Each of the 31 T cell receptor beta chains below was sequenced from the same sample in a study of blood T cell repertoires in COVID-19. Only in-frame clones appear in the TCRdb table, and some are missing; sequencing was by immunoSEQ multiplex PCR. Among 400,000 to 550,000 clones listed, roughly 87% were seen once. Input material: PBMCs or T cells enriched from blood (not recorded which). The receptors were sampled from a woman aged 18-29 years with acute COVID-19.

The chain recombines TRBV3-1 (or the pseudogene TRBV3-2) with TRBJ1-4; TRBD1 agrees at 8 bases. The V and J ends lost 3 bases and 4 bases, in that order; junction bases with no gene match: 4. The CDR3 has 15 residues. Per the germline V gene, CDR1 is LGHDT and CDR2 is YNNKEL (reference sequence). CDR3 DNA sequence: TGTGCCAGCAGCCACCAGGGGGCAGATAATGAAAAACTGTTTTTT. It yields the protein CASSHQGADNEKLFF.

The V and J genes are TRBV5-1 and TRBJ1-2; the D gene is possibly TRBD1 (5 bases). The V gene's germline CDR1 is SGHRS and CDR2 YFSETQ. The CDR3 loop spans 18 amino acids. V was clipped by 0 bases and J by 4 bases, with 22 bases between them. The CDR3 protein is CASSLDSRPTRVVYGYTF. The CDR3 DNA follows: TGCGCCAGCAGCTTGGATTCGCGTCCTACCAGGGTGGTCTATGGCTACACCTTC. The full variable domain, in which reference TRBV5-1 and TRBJ1-2 provide the parts outside the CDR3, is KAGVTQTPRYLIKTRGQQVTLSCSPISGHRSVSWYQQTPGQGLQFLFEYFSETQRNKGNFPGRFSGRQFSNSRSEMNVSTLELGDSALYLCASSLDSRPTRVVYGYTFGSGTRLTVV.

This rearrangement joins TRBV10-3 to TRBJ1-4; 7 bases align to TRBD1. J lost 6 bases, V lost 0 bases, and 13 bases had no gene match. The CDR3 runs to 18 residues. Germline values: CDR1 ENHRY, CDR2 SYGVKD. The CDR3 loop reads CAISESAALGGWDEKLFF. The DNA of the CDR3 is TGTGCCATCAGTGAGTCGGCGGCGTTAGGGGGCTGGGATGAAAAACTGTTTTTT.

J is TRBJ2-2 and V is TRBV29-1; 11 bases map to TRBD1. V gave up 7 bases and J gave up 5 bases; unmatched junction bases: 9. CDR3 length: 15 residues. Germline values: CDR1 SQVTM, CDR2 ANQGSEA. DNA of the CDR3: TGCAGCGCTGGGACAGGGGGAGCGAGAACCGGGGAGCTGTTTTTT. This codes for CSAGTGGARTGELFF.

The chain has TRBV9 and TRBJ1-1, with D possibly being TRBD1 (6 bases). The CDR3 is 13 amino acids. V was cut by 3 bases and J by 1 base, with 7 bases left in between. Germline V lookup: CDR1 SGDLS, CDR2 YYNGEE. The CDR3 region has the DNA TGTGCCAGCAGCGCGACAGGGAACACTGAAGCTTTCTTT. This translates into CASSATGNTEAFF.

The CDR3 region has the DNA TGTGCCACCAGTGATCGTGGGAGGCGGGGGGGTAGTAGTACGCAGTATTTT. Translation gives CATSDRGRRGGSSTQYF. The chain joins TRBV24-1 to TRBJ2-3, with 9 bases lining up with TRBD2. The CDR3 spans 17 residues. Per the germline V gene, CDR1 is KGHDR and CDR2 is SFDVKD. V shed 3 bases, J shed 8 bases, and the junction held 14 bases outside the gene matches.

The V gene is TRBV11-2, the J gene TRBJ2-2; D unclear. CDR1 is SGHAT, CDR2 FQNNGV, per germline. The germline V and J ends were trimmed by 2 bases and 1 base, with 11 bases remaining between them. The CDR3 loop spans 16 amino acids. CDR3 DNA sequence: TGTGCCAGCAGCTTAATGGAACTAAAGAACACCGGGGAGCTGTTTTTT. It codes for CASSLMELKNTGELFF.

The rearrangement joins TRBV28 to TRBJ2-1; 9 bases agree with TRBD2. Germline assignment: CDR1 MDHEN and CDR2 SYDVKM. V gave up 1 base and J gave up 5 bases; unmatched junction bases: 3. The CDR3 totals 15 residues. CDR3 region: CASSLLQRGDNEQFF. CDR3 bases: TGTGCCAGCAGTTTATTACAGCGGGGGGACAATGAGCAGTTCTTC.

The chain joins TRBV7-9 to TRBJ2-4, with 9 bases aligning to TRBD1. Losses at the gene ends were 7 bases for V and 3 bases for J; bases not matched to a gene: 4. The germline V gene encodes CDR1 SEHNR and CDR2 FQNEAQ (reference sequence). The CDR3 is 14 amino acids. This chain's CDR3 is CASNRQGDKNIQYF. CDR3 nucleotides: TGTGCCAGCAACCGACAGGGGGACAAAAACATTCAGTACTTC.

The sample holds one count of this clone. The rearrangement joins TRBV30 to TRBJ2-7, with a weak D call TRBD2 (5 bases). CDR3 length: 14 residues. Germline values: CDR1 GTSNPN, CDR2 SVGIG (reference sequence). Trimming took 7 bases from V and 1 from J, leaving 17 bases between them. The CDR3 here is CAFAIGSGSYEQYF. The CDR3 bases are TGTGCCTTCGCGATCGGGTCGGGATCCTACGAGCAGTACTTC.

The chain is built from TRBV10-2 and TRBJ1-3, with D uncertain. Looked up from germline, CDR1 is WSHSY and CDR2 is SAAADI. The ends were cut back, 6 bases at V and 0 bases at J, with 9 bases in the middle. There are 14 residues in the CDR3. Here the CDR3 reads CASRAPGSGNTIYF. The CDR3 coding sequence is TGCGCCAGCAGAGCTCCGGGCTCTGGAAACACCATATATTTT.

Note on this clone: This same CDR3 is encoded by further DNA sequences in the sample. The chain recombines TRBV9 with TRBJ2-2, with a possible D match to TRBD2 (6 bases). Germline CDR1 reads SGDLS; CDR2 reads YYNGEE. Trimming left V 0 bases short and J 0 bases short, with 9 bases between. CDR3 size: 16 residues. The DNA for the CDR3 is TGTGCCAGCAGCGTAGGGGACTTTTCGAACACCGGGGAGCTGTTTTTT. It encodes CASSVGDFSNTGELFF.

The CDR3 DNA sequence: TGTGCCAGCAGTGAGAGGACTCTTGCAGATCAGCCCCAGCATTTT. Its translation: CASSERTLADQPQHF. The chain is built from TRBV27 and TRBJ1-5; D remains unclear. Germline CDR1 reads MNHEY; CDR2 reads SMNVEV (reference sequence). With 5 bases removed from V and 5 bases from J, the gap between germline ends came to 16 bases. The CDR3 spans 15 residues.

The chain joins TRBV7-9 to TRBJ2-7; no clear D. V was pared by 2 bases and J by 8 bases, with 7 bases between. This CDR3 has 11 residues. CDR1 SEHNR and CDR2 FQNEAQ come from the germline V gene (reference sequence). The CDR3 protein is CASSLRDKQYF. The CDR3 DNA sequence: TGTGCCAGCAGCTTACGCGACAAGCAGTACTTC.

The CDR3, as DNA: TGTGCCAGCAGTCCACAGGGGTATGAAGCTTTCTTT. It codes for CASSPQGYEAFF. This chain uses TRBV12-3 or TRBV12-4 with TRBJ1-1; 7 positions agree with TRBD1. The CDR3 consists of 12 residues. V lost 5 bases, J lost 7 bases, and 4 bases stayed unmatched.

The chain joins TRBV7-9 to TRBJ2-3; 7 positions agree with TRBD1. CDR1 is SEHNR, CDR2 FQNEAQ, per germline (reference sequence). V lost 5 bases and J lost 2; bases outside the gene matches: 10. CDR3 length equals 16 residues. CDR3 protein: CASSPTTGAPTDTQYF. As DNA, the CDR3 is TGTGCCAGCAGCCCCACCACAGGGGCACCCACAGATACGCAGTATTTT. The full variable domain, rest sourced from reference TRBV7-9 and TRBJ2-3, is DTGVSQNPRHKITKRGQNVTFRCDPISEHNRLYWYRQTLGQGPEFLTYFQNEAQLEKSRLLSDRFSAERPKGSFSTLEIQRTEQGDSAMYLCASSPTTGAPTDTQYFGPGTRLTVL.

This chain joins TRBV4-3 and TRBJ2-3; TRBD2 aligns across 10 bases. CDR1 and CDR2 (germline): LGHNA, YSLEER. Losses at the gene ends were 1 base for V and 0 bases for J; bases not matched to a gene: 1. CDR3 length equals 16 residues. In DNA, the CDR3 is TGCGCCAGCAGCCAAGGGACTAGCGGAAGCACAGATACGCAGTATTTT. Amino acids: CASSQGTSGSTDTQYF.

In this sample, this clone turned up once. In DNA, the CDR3 is TGTGCCAGCAGCTCGGACACGAAGAACACTGAAGCTTTCTTT. Protein sequence: CASSSDTKNTEAFF. This rearrangement joins TRBV2 to TRBJ1-1, with a tentative D call TRBD1 (5 bases). The CDR3 contains 14 residues. The V end was cut by 6 bases, the J end by 1 base, with 12 bases between. CDR1 and CDR2 (germline): SNHLY, FYNNEI.

This chain joins TRBV14 and TRBJ2-7; 9 bases map to TRBD1. Looked up from germline, CDR1 is SGHDN and CDR2 is FVKESK. This CDR3 comprises 14 residues. V was clipped by 3 bases and J by 5 bases; unmatched bases: 5. DNA of the CDR3: TGTGCCAGCAGCCAGGTACAGGGGGCCCACGAGCAGTACTTC. This translates into CASSQVQGAHEQYF.

The gene calls are TRBV18 and TRBJ1-6, with 7 positions matching TRBD1. The CDR3 sequence is 15 residues long. V shed 2 bases and J 5 bases; nucleotides not matched to a gene: 3. Germline V lookup: CDR1 KGHSH, CDR2 LQKENI. CDR3 sequence reads: CASSPATGNNSPLHF. The DNA of the CDR3 is TGTGCCAGCTCACCAGCGACAGGGAATAATTCACCCCTCCACTTT. Filled out from reference TRBV18 and TRBJ1-6, the complete variable domain reads NAGVMQNPRHLVRRRGQEARLRCSPMKGHSHVYWYRQLPEEGLKFMVYLQKENIIDESGMPKERFSAEFPKEGPSILRIQQVVRGDSAAYFCASSPATGNNSPLHFGNGTRLTVT.

This sequence joins TRBV10-3 and TRBJ2-7; tentative D call: TRBD2 (7 bases). V shed 0 bases and J shed 7 bases, with 19 bases lying between them. The CDR3 has 16 residues. The germline gives CDR1 ENHRY, CDR2 SYGVKD. In nucleotides, the CDR3 is TGTGCCATCAGTGAGTCGACTCGGGGGGCTACCTGGGAGCAGTACTTC. Its protein product is CAISESTRGATWEQYF.

This clone was counted a single time. The rearrangement links TRBV3-1 (or the pseudogene TRBV3-2) to TRBJ2-4; weak D call: TRBD2 (6 bases). The germline V and J ends were trimmed by 0 bases and 0 bases, with 12 bases remaining between them. Germline V gives CDR1 LGHDT, CDR2 YNNKEL (reference sequence). The CDR3 spans 17 residues. In DNA form, the CDR3 reads TGTGCCAGCAGCCAAGATAGGCGGGGACTAGCCAAAAACATTCAGTACTTC. Translating gives CASSQDRRGLAKNIQYF.

The genes are TRBV6-5 and TRBJ2-5; 10 positions match TRBD2. V shed 9 bases and J 5 bases; nucleotides not matched to a gene: 6. Germline values: CDR1 MNHEY, CDR2 SVGAGI. The CDR3 covers 13 residues. The CDR3 DNA reads as TGTGCCAGTAGCGGGAGGTCAGGGGAGACCCAGTACTTC. This sequence encodes CASSGRSGETQYF.

This clone has only one observation. The CDR3 is CASSPSDNNEQFF. CDR3 DNA: TGCGCCAGCAGCCCGTCGGACAACAATGAGCAGTTCTTC. The chain couples TRBV5-1 to TRBJ2-1, with D tentatively TRBD1 (5 bases). V was pared by 4 bases and J by 5 bases, with 10 bases between. Germline V gives CDR1 SGHRS, CDR2 YFSETQ. The CDR3 runs 13 residues. The full variable domain, its missing parts supplied by reference TRBV5-1 and TRBJ2-1, is KAGVTQTPRYLIKTRGQQVTLSCSPISGHRSVSWYQQTPGQGLQFLFEYFSETQRNKGNFPGRFSGRQFSNSRSEMNVSTLELGDSALYLCASSPSDNNEQFFGPGTRLTVL.

The chain employs TRBV4-3 and TRBJ1-1, with TRBD1 identical over 7 bases. The V segment lost 1 base and the J segment 5 bases; nucleotides outside the gene matches: 4. Per the germline V gene, CDR1 is LGHNA and CDR2 is YSLEER. CDR3 size: 14 residues. DNA of the CDR3: TGCGCCAGCAGCCAAGTCAGGGGGAGGACTGAAGCTTTCTTT. As protein: CASSQVRGRTEAFF.

The rearrangement uses TRBV27 and TRBJ2-2, with TRBD2 matching 13 bases. CDR1 MNHEY and CDR2 SMNVEV come from the germline V gene (reference sequence). V lost 3 bases, J lost 8 bases, and 3 bases stayed unmatched. The CDR3 runs 15 residues. CDR3 bases: TGTGCCAGCAGTTTGACTAGCGGGGGGTTTGGGGAGCTGTTTTTT. It codes for CASSLTSGGFGELFF.

The rearrangement links TRBV5-1 to TRBJ2-7; 7 bases fit TRBD1. Looked up from germline, CDR1 is SGHRS and CDR2 is YFSETQ. The J segment lost 3 bases and the V segment lost 5 bases, leaving 8 bases of the junction unmatched. CDR3 length: 14 residues. The chain's CDR3 is CASRRDSADYEQYF. CDR3 DNA: TGCGCCAGCAGACGGGACAGTGCCGACTACGAGCAGTACTTC.

There are a few counts of this clone. This rearrangement joins TRBV6-5 to TRBJ2-7, with 8 nucleotides matching TRBD1. V lost 4 bases and J lost 3; bases outside the gene matches: 5. CDR1 and CDR2 (germline): MNHEY, SVGAGI. This CDR3 is built from 14 residues. The CDR3 here is CASSSDRDFYEQYF. The CDR3 DNA reads as TGTGCCAGCAGTTCGGACAGGGACTTCTACGAGCAGTACTTC.

This chain connects TRBV5-1 to TRBJ2-3, with D maybe TRBD2 (6 bases). Trimming cost V 0 bases and J 0 bases, with 11 bases left between them. The CDR3 extends over 16 amino acids. Per the germline V gene, CDR1 is SGHRS and CDR2 is YFSETQ. Here the CDR3 reads CASSLVRDLSTDTQYF. CDR3 nucleotides: TGCGCCAGCAGCTTGGTGCGGGACCTCAGCACAGATACGCAGTATTTT.

The chain employs TRBV7-8 and TRBJ1-2; D not resolved. V was trimmed by 4 bases and J by 1 base, leaving 19 bases between them. The CDR3 spans 17 residues. CDR1 SGHVS and CDR2 FQNEAQ come from the germline V gene. The CDR3 DNA reads as TGTGCCAGCAGCTCCTACACAAACAGCCACCTTAACTATGGCTACACCTTC. Residues: CASSSYTNSHLNYGYTF. The variable domain in full, with the rest retrieved from reference TRBV7-8 and TRBJ1-2, is GAGVSQSPRYKVAKRGQDVALRCDPISGHVSLFWYQQALGQGPEFLTYFQNEAQLDKSGLPSDRFFAERPEGSVSTLKIQRTQQEDSAVYLCASSSYTNSHLNYGYTFGSGTRLTVV.

The V call is TRBV11-2, the J call TRBJ2-7; tentatively, D is TRBD2 (7 bases). This CDR3 region has 16 residues. Trimming shortened V by 0 bases and J by 1 base, and 13 bases separated the two germline ends. From germline, CDR1 is SGHAT and CDR2 FQNNGV. CDR3 region: CASSLDEGGSSYEQYF. For the CDR3, the DNA is TGTGCCAGCAGCTTAGATGAGGGGGGGTCTTCCTACGAGCAGTACTTC.